This record concerns one T cell receptor (beta chain) sequence. Its antigen is unknown. Per-nucleotide qualities are absent, and no much larger clonotype sits a single base away. This sample is drawn from a study of blood T cell repertoires in COVID-19 (dated by TCRdb to the early 2020s). About the study as a whole: Collaborator samples came from the United States, Italy and Spain and covered acute and convalescent phases of COVID-19. A freely available public database, intended as a resource for researchers studying the immune response to SARS-CoV-2, is where the repertoires were released. The samples were drawn from two sources: the first 160 participants of the ongoing ImmuneRACE study, and 1,254 subjects contributed by 6 global collaborators. Where available, HLA class I and class II types were taken from metadata supplied by the sample provider and were not determined by assay-based typing. Sample metadata almost always included a de-identified subject ID, COVID-19 status, age in years and sex. The dataset comprised deeply sampled blood TCRbeta repertoires from subjects exposed to, actively infected with, or recovered from COVID-19. The material from the prospective study consisted of cDNA or gDNA derived from T cells, B-cell-depleted T cells, or PBMCs. Overall results and qualifications from the work: The amount of clinical and demographic metadata varied by source and participant and was provided uncurated.

Collaborating institutions collected whole blood in K2EDTA tubes following their own protocols. Collaborator samples were shipped for TCRbeta analysis as frozen whole blood, isolated PBMCs, or DNA extracted from either sample type. The immunoSEQ Assay, a bias-controlled multiplex PCR, was used to amplify TCRbeta CDR3 regions from genomic DNA. The authors' analysis ran thus. Nucleated cell counts per sample were estimated from amplification of reference gene primers within the assay. To quantify the absolute abundance of each unique TCRbeta CDR3 rearrangement, sequence reads were collapsed and filtered. For each sample, productive Simpson clonality was calculated by taking the square root of Simpson's diversity index across productive rearrangements. This immuneACCESS table, as held by TCRdb, lists in-frame sequences with V and J called but not all clones. Of the missing ones, under half trace to an unresolved V gene in checked studies; the others have no known cause. V, J and clone size are taken as reported in that table, and D and trimming were inferred from the DNA itself. The sample records 45,000 to 70,000 clones, approximately 81% of which are singletons. 25% to 35% of the sample is in the top ten clones.

The cysteine opens and the phenylalanine closes a CDR3 of 13 amino acids. The DNA shown is the 39-base CDR3, in frame from base 1. The germline V gene supplies CDR1 MNHEY and CDR2 SVGEGT. At the junction V is shortened by 6 bases and J by 8 bases; bases outside the gene matches: 8. Sequenced input: peripheral blood. The sequence is built from TRBV6-2 or TRBV6-3 and TRBJ1-1; 8 of the junction bases match TRBD1. The receptor's source is a woman of 80 years or more with active or convalescent COVID-19. The CDR3 is CASSWTGTMEAFF. The DNA reads TGTGCCAGCAGCTGGACAGGGACTATGGAAGCTTTCTTT.